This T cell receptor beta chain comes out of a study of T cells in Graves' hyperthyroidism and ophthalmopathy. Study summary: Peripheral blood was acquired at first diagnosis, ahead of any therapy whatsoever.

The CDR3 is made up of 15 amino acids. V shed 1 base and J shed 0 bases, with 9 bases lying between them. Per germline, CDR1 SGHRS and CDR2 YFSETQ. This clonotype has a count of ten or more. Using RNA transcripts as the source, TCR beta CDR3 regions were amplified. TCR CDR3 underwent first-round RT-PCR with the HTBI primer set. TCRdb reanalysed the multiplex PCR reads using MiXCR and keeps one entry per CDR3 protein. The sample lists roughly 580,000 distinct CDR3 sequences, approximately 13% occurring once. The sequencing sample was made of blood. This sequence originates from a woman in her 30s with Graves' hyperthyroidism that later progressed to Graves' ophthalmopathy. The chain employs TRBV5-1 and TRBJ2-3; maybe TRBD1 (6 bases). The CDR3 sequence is CASSLKGDSTDTQYF. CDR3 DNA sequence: TGCGCCAGCAGCTTGAAGGGGGATAGCACAGATACGCAGTATTTT.